This is a list of T cell receptor beta chains from one sample in a study of blood T cell repertoires in COVID-19. Produced via immunoSEQ multiplex PCR; TCRdb's table is partial and in-frame only. The sample lists more than 90,000 clones; about 80% were seen once. Material: peripheral blood. These receptors all come from a human donor in a cohort sampled during active COVID-19. Both conserved end residues are part of each CDR3. D genes are given only for firm matches. Clone size is given for some rows only: seen once, a few or many times, or a class if the clone is expanded.

J,D,size,V,CDR3,DNA
TRBJ1-1,-,-,TRBV7-9,CASKQGTEAFF,TGTGCCAGCAAGCAGGGAACTGAAGCTTTCTTT
TRBJ1-4,-,-,TRBV2,CASTQTTGLREKLFF,TGTGCCAGCACCCAGACGACAGGCCTTAGAGAAAAACTGTTTTTT
TRBJ1-2,-,-,TRBV3-1/TRBV3-2,CASSQDDQGRGYTF,TGTGCCAGCAGCCAAGACGACCAGGGGCGCGGCTACACCTTC
TRBJ2-1,TRBD1,-,TRBV5-5,CASSLPGTGGNEQFF,TGTGCCAGCAGCTTGCCCGGGACAGGGGGCAATGAGCAGTTCTTC
TRBJ1-4,-,-,TRBV28,CASTLRQQGGEKLFF,TGTGCCAGCACCCTACGCCAGCAGGGTGGAGAAAAACTGTTTTTT
TRBJ2-1,-,-,TRBV24-1,CATSDSTEGEQFF,TGTGCCACCAGTGATAGCACGGAGGGTGAGCAGTTCTTC
TRBJ1-1,-,-,TRBV7-9,CASSLVNSMNTEAFF,TGTGCCAGCAGCTTAGTAAACAGCATGAACACTGAAGCTTTCTTT
TRBJ2-2,TRBD2,few,TRBV19,CASVTSGGFHGGELFF,TGTGCCAGTGTCACTAGCGGGGGTTTTCACGGCGGGGAGCTGTTTTTT
TRBJ2-3,-,once,TRBV5-6,CASSSGTPRGAQYF,TGTGCCAGCAGTTCCGGGACTCCCCGCGGGGCGCAGTATTTT
TRBJ2-1,-,once,TRBV19,CASSIVGSQFF,TGTGCCAGTAGTATTGTAGGGAGTCAGTTCTTC
TRBJ1-3,-,-,TRBV10-3,CAISDSGRSSGNTIYF,TGTGCCATCAGTGATAGCGGCAGAAGCTCTGGAAACACCATATATTTT
TRBJ2-6,-,-,TRBV5-1,CASSGQAGANVLTF,TGCGCCAGCAGCGGCCAGGCCGGGGCCAACGTCCTGACTTTC
TRBJ2-7,TRBD1,-,TRBV7-2,CASSLDGTVNRYEQYF,TGTGCCAGCAGCTTGGATGGGACAGTGAACCGCTACGAGCAGTACTTC
TRBJ1-1,-,-,TRBV5-1,CASSKAPSGANTEAFF,TGCGCCAGCAGCAAAGCCCCCAGTGGGGCGAACACTGAAGCTTTCTTT
TRBJ2-1,-,-,TRBV20-1,CSARSYNEQFF,TGCAGTGCTAGATCTTACAATGAGCAGTTCTTC
TRBJ1-1,-,-,TRBV9,CASSVDEEGTEAFF,TGTGCCAGCAGCGTAGACGAGGAGGGCACTGAAGCTTTCTTT
TRBJ2-7,-,once,TRBV18,CASSPPGGGSVSYEQYF,TGTGCCAGCTCACCACCGGGAGGAGGGTCGGTCTCCTACGAGCAGTACTTC
TRBJ2-7,-,-,TRBV6-6,CASSSQGYGEQYF,TGTGCCAGCAGCTCCCAGGGATATGGCGAGCAGTACTTC
TRBJ2-2,-,-,TRBV21-1,CASSQRGHLNTGELFF,TGTGCCAGCAGTCAGAGGGGACATTTGAACACCGGGGAGCTGTTTTTT